This T cell receptor (beta chain) was identified during a study of T cells in Graves' hyperthyroidism and ophthalmopathy. Notes on the study in general: Among clonotypes expanded in thyroid above 0.001, most were also found in blood.

This CDR3 has 13 amino acids. Germline lookup yields CDR1 LGHDT and CDR2 YNNKEL (reference sequence). With 4 bases removed from V and 7 bases from J, the gap between germline ends came to 14 bases. Patients were excluded for uncontrolled infection, other autoimmune disease, pregnancy or lactation. The authors took PBMCs from over 8.5 ml fresh peripheral blood. This clonotype was found many times. Its antigen is as yet unknown. The TCR beta CDR3 regions underwent amplification using RNA transcripts as the source. Researchers ran a first-round RT-PCR on the TCR CDR3 using the HTBI primer set. One entry per CDR3 protein results from TCRdb running MiXCR on the multiplex PCR reads. The table shows under 600,000 distinct CDR3 sequences, with 15% to 20% occurring only once.

The chain uses TRBV3-1 and TRBJ2-7, with D unclear. This TCR was sampled from a middle-aged woman with Graves' ophthalmopathy. Sequencing was carried out using blood. CDR3 amino acids: CASSLGRSDEQYF. The CDR3 DNA reads TGTGCCAGCAGCCTCGGGCGGTCGGATGAGCAGTACTTC.